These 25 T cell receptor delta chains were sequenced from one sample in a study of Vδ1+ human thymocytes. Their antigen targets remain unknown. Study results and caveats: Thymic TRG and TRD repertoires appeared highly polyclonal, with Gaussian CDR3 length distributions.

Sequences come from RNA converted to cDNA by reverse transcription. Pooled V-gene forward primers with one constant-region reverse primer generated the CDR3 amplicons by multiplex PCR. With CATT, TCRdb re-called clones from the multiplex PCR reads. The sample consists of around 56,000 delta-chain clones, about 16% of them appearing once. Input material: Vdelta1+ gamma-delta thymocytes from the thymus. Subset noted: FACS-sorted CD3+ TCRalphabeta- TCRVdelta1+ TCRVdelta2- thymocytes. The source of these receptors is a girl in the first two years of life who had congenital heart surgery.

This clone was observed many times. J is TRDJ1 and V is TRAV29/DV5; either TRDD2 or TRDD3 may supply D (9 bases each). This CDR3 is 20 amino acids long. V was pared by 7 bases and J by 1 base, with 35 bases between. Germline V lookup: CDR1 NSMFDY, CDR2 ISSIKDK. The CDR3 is CATSFLRYWGTPGSTDKLIF. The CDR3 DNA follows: TGTGCAACCTCCTTCCTACGGTACTGGGGGACACCCGGTTCCACCGATAAACTCATCTTT.

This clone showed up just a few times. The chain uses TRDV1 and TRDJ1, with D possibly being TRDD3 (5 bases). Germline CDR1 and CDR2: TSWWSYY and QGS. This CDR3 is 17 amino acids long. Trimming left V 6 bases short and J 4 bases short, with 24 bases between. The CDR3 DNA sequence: TGTGCTCTTGGCCCCCCCCTAGTGGAACTGGCGCACGATAAACTCATCTTT. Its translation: CALGPPLVELAHDKLIF.

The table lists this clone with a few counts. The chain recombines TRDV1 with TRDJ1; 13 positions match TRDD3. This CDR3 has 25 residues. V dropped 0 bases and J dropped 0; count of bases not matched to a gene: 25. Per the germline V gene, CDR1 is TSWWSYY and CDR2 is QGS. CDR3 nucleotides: TGTGCTCTTGGGGAACTAAGAATTTCCTACGTGGGGCCTACTGGGGGATACGTGTACACCGATAAACTCATCTTT. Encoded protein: CALGELRISYVGPTGGYVYTDKLIF.

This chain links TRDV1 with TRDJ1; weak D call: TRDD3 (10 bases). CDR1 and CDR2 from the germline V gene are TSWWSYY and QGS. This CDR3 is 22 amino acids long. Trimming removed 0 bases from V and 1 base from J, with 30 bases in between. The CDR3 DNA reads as TGTGCTCTTGGGGAACTAGTCCTTCCTACGCGGACTGGGGGATCCTCCACCGATAAACTCATCTTT. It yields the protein CALGELVLPTRTGGSSTDKLIF.

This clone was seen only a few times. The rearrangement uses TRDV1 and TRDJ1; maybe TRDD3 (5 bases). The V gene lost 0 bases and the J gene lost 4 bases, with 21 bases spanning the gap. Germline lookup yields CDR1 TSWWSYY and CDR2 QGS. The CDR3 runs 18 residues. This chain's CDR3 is CALGELVRGRGLFDKLIF. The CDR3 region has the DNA TGTGCTCTTGGGGAACTAGTCAGGGGACGGGGCTTATTCGATAAACTCATCTTT.

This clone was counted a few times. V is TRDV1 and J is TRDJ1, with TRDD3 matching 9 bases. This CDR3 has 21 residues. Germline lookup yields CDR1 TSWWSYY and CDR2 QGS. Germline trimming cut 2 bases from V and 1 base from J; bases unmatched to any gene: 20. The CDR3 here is CALGEERKSSGGFWATDKLIF. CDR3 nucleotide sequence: TGTGCTCTTGGGGAAGAGAGAAAGAGCTCTGGGGGATTCTGGGCCACCGATAAACTCATCTTT.

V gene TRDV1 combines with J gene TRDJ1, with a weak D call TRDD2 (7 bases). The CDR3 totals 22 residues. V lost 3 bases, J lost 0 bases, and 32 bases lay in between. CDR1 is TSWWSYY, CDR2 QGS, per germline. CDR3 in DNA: TGTGCTCTTGGGGACTTTCCTACACATCGCTCGAGGGGGGACCGGTACACCGATAAACTCATCTTT. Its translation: CALGDFPTHRSRGDRYTDKLIF.

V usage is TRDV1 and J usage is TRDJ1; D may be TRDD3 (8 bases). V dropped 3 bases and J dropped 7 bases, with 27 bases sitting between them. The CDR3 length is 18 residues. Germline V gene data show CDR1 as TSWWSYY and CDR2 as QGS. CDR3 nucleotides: TGTGCTCTTGGGGATCCACAATTCCTACGGGGGGATAGTGGTAAACTCATCTTT. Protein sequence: CALGDPQFLRGDSGKLIF.

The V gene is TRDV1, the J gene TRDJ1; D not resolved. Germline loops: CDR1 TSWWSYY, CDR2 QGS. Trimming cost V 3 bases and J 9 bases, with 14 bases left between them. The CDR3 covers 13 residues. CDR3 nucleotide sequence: TGTGCTCTTGGGGAGACTCCTCCCCTTGAACTCATCTTT. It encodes CALGETPPLELIF.

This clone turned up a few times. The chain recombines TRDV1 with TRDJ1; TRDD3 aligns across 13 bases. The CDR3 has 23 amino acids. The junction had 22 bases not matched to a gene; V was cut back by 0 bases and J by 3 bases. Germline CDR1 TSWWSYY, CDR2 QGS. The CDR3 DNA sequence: TGTGCTCTTGGGGAACTGCCTTCCGAAATAGGGTACTGGGGGATACGTGGAGCCGATAAACTCATCTTT. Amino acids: CALGELPSEIGYWGIRGADKLIF.

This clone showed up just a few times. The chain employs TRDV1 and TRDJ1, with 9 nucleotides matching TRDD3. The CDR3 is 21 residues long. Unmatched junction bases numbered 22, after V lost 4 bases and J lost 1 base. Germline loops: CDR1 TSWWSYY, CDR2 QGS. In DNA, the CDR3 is TGTGCTCTTGGGGGACTAGATCCTACCTGTACTGGGGGACCCACCACCGATAAACTCATCTTT. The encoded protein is CALGGLDPTCTGGPTTDKLIF.

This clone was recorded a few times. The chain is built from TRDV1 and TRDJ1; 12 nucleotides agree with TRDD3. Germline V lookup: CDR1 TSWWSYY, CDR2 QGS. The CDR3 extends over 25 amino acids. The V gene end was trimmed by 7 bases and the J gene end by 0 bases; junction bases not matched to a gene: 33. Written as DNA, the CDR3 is TGTGCTCTTGCCAAATTAGTCGGCGGGACTTACTGGGGGATACAGGGGTTTAATCACACCGATAAACTCATCTTT. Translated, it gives CALAKLVGGTYWGIQGFNHTDKLIF.

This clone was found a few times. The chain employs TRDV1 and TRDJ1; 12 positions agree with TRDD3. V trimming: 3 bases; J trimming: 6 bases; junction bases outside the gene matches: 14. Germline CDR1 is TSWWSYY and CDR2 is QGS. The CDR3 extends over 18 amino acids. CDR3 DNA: TGTGCTCTTGGGGACCCCCTTCCCGTACTGGGGGATACCTATAAACTCATCTTT. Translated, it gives CALGDPLPVLGDTYKLIF.

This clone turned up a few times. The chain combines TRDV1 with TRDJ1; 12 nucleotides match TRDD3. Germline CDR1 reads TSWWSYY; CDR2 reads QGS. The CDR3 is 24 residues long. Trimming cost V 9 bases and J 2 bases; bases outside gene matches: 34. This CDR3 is CALRPAFPRTGGYRARYLTDKLIF. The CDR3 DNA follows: TGTGCTCTGCGACCTGCCTTCCCGCGTACTGGGGGATACCGAGCAAGGTACTTAACCGATAAACTCATCTTT.

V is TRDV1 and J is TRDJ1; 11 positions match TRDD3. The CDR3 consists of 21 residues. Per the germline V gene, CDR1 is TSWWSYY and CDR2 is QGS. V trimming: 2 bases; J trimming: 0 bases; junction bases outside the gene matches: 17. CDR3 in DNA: TGTGCTCTTGGGGAAAGCTCCCCCCGCCCTACTGGGGGATATTACACCGATAAACTCATCTTT. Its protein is CALGESSPRPTGGYYTDKLIF.

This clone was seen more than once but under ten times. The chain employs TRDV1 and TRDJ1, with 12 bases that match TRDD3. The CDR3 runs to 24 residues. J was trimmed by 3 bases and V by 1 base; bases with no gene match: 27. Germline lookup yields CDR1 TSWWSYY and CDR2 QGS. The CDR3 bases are TGTGCTCTTGGGGAACCGGGATTGCCTTCCTTTTCCACCCCTACTGGGGGATACTCCGATAAACTCATCTTT. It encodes CALGEPGLPSFSTPTGGYSDKLIF.

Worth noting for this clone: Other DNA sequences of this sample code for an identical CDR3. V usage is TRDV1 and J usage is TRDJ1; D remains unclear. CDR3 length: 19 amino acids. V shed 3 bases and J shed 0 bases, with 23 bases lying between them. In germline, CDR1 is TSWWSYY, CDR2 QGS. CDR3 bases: TGTGCTCTTGGGGAGCCGGCACGCGTGGCCCTGGAGTACACCGATAAACTCATCTTT. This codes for CALGEPARVALEYTDKLIF.

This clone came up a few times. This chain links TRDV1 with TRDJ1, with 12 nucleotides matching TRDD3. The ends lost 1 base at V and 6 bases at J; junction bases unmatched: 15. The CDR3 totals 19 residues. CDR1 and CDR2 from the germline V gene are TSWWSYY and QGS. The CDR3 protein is CALGEPNPTFHWGIHKLIF. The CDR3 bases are TGTGCTCTTGGGGAACCAAATCCCACCTTCCACTGGGGGATACATAAACTCATCTTT.

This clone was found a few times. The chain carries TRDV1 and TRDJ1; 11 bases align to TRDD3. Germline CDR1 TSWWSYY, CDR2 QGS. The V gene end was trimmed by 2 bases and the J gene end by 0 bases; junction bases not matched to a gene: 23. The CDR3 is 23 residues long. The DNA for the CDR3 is TGTGCTCTTGGGGAAAGAGGCCTCTCCGTCTGGGGGATACAAGAAATGTACACCGATAAACTCATCTTT. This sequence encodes CALGERGLSVWGIQEMYTDKLIF.

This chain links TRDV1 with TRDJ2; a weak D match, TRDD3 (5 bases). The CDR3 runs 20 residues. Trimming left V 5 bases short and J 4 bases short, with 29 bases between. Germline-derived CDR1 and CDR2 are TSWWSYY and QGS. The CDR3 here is CALGYAFHRRGGGRTAQLFF. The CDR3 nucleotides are TGTGCTCTTGGGTACGCTTTCCATCGTCGGGGAGGGGGCAGGACAGCACAACTCTTCTTT.

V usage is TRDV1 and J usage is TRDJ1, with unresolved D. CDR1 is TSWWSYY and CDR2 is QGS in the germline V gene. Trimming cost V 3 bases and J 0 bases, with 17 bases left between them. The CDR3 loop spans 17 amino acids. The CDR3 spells CALGETTLAYHTDKLIF. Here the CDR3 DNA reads TGTGCTCTTGGGGAGACTACTCTGGCTTATCACACCGATAAACTCATCTTT.

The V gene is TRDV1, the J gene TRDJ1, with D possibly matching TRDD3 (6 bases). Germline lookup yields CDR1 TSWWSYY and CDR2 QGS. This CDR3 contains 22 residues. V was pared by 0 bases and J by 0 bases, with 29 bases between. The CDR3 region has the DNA TGTGCTCTTGGGGAACTAGCACCTACGACACCAACTGGGACTCCATACACCGATAAACTCATCTTT. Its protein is CALGELAPTTPTGTPYTDKLIF.

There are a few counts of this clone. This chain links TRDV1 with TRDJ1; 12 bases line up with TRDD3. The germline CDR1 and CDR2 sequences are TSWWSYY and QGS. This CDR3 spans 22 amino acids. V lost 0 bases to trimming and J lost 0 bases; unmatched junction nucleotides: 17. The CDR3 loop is CALGELVPLGDTREPYTDKLIF. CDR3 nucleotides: TGTGCTCTTGGGGAACTAGTACCTCTGGGGGATACGCGAGAACCGTACACCGATAAACTCATCTTT.

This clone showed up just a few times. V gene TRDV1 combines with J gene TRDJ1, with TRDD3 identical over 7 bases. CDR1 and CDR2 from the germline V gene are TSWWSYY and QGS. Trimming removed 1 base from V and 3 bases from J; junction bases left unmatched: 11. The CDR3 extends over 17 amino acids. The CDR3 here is CALGEQVSVLGPDKLIF. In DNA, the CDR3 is TGTGCTCTTGGGGAACAAGTCTCCGTACTGGGGCCCGATAAACTCATCTTT.

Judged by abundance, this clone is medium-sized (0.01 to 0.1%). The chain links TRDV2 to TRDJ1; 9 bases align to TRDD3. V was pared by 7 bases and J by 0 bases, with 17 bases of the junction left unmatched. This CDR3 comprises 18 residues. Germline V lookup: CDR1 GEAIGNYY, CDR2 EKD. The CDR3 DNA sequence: TGTGCCTGCTCCGACTGGGGGACGAGTTCCCGGTACACCGATAAACTCATCTTT. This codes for CACSDWGTSSRYTDKLIF.